The sequence of this T cell receptor (beta chain) was determined in a study of blood T cell repertoires in COVID-19. Assay used: immunoSEQ multiplex PCR; TCRdb lists only in-frame clones, some missing. The data hold 350,000 to 550,000 clones, with roughly nine tenths observed a single time. The trim removed 5 bases at V and 5 bases at J, leaving 18 bases unmatched. The CDR3 runs 17 residues. Germline V gene data show CDR1 as SGHRS and CDR2 as YFSETQ. The receptor's source is a man aged 25 to 40 who had recovered from COVID-19. Sequencing was done on a sample of PBMCs or T cells enriched from blood (not recorded which). V gene TRBV5-1 combines with J gene TRBJ1-1; 7 nucleotides line up with TRBD1. CDR3 nucleotide sequence: TGCGCCAGCAGACTTGGGTGGCAGGGGGTAGGGGGAACTGAAGCTTTCTTT. This encodes CASRLGWQGVGGTEAFF.